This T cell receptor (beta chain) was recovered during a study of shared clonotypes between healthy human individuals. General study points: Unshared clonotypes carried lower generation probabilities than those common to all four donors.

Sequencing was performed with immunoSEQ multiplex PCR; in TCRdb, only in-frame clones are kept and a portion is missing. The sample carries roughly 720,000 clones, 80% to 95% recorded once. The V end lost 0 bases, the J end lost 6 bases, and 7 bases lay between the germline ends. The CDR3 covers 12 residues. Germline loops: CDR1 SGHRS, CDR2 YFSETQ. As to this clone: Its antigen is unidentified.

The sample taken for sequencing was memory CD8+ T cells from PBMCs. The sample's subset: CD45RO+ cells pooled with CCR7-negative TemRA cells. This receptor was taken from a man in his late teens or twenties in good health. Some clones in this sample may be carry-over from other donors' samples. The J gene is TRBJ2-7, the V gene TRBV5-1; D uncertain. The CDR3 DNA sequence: TGCGCCAGCAGCTTGGGGGTCGGCGAGCAGTACTTC. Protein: CASSLGVGEQYF.